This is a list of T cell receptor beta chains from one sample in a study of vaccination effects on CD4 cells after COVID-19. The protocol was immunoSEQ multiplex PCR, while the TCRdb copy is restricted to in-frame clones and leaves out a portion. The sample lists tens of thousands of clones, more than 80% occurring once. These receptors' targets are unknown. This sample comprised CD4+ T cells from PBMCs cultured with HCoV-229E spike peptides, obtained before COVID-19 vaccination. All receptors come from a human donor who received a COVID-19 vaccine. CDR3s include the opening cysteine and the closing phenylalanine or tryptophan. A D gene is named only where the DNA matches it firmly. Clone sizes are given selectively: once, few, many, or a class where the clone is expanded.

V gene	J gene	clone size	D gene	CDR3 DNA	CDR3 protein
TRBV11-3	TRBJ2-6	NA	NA	TGTGCCAGCAGTTCCGGGGATGCTTCACCCTCTGGGGCCAACGTCCTGACTTTC	CASSSGDASPSGANVLTF
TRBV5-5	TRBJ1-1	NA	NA	TGTGCCAGCAGCTTGCTGTGGACGGGGAACACTGAAGCTTTCTTT	CASSLLWTGNTEAFF
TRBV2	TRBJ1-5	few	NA	TGTGCCAGCAAGAAAGGCTCTGGTCAGCCCCAGCATTTT	CASKKGSGQPQHF
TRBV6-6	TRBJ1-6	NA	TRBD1	TGTGCCAGCAGTTACCAACAGGGGGGCAATTCACCCCTCCACTTT	CASSYQQGGNSPLHF
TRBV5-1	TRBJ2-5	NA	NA	TGCGCCAGCAGTCGAGGACAGACTAAAGAGACCCAGTACTTC	CASSRGQTKETQYF
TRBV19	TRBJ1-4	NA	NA	TGTGCCAGTAGTACCAGTGGCGGAGTGAGGGAACTGTTTTTT	CASSTSGGVRELFF
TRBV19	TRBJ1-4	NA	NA	TGTGCCAGTAGTCCCCTGCATGTGGTTAATGAAAAACTGTTTTTT	CASSPLHVVNEKLFF
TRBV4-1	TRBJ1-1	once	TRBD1	TGCGCCAGCAGCCAGAAAGAGGACAGGGGACGAACTGAAGCTTTCTTT	CASSQKEDRGRTEAFF
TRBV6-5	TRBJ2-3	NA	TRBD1	TGTGCCAGCAGTTATGAGACAGGGAGTACAGATACGCAGTATTTT	CASSYETGSTDTQYF
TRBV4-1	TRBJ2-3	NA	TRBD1	TGCGCCAGCAGCCAAGCAGGGGGATCTAGCACAGATACGCAGTATTTT	CASSQAGGSSTDTQYF
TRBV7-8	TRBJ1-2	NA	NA	TGTGCCAGCAGCACCGGTAACTATGGCTACACCTTC	CASSTGNYGYTF
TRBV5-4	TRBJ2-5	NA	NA	TGTGCCAGCAGCTTGGAGGGCATCGAAGAGACCCAGTACTTC	CASSLEGIEETQYF
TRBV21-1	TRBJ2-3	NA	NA	TGTGCCAGCAGCAACGGGACAGCAATTACAGATACGCAGTATTTT	CASSNGTAITDTQYF
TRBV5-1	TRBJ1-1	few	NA	TGCGCCAGCAGCCCAGACGCAGGGAATTCGGCTTTCTTT	CASSPDAGNSAFF
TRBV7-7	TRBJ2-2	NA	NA	TGTGCCAGCAGCTTAGGAGTCGGGACCGGGGAGCTGTTTTTT	CASSLGVGTGELFF
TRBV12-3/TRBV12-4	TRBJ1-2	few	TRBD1	TGTGCCAGCACCCTACAGGGGTTTAGAGGCTACACCTTC	CASTLQGFRGYTF
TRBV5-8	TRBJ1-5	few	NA	TGTGCCAGCAGTCGCTCCCAGGGCTCCAATCAGCCCCAGCATTTT	CASSRSQGSNQPQHF
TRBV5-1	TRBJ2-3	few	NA	TGCGCCAGCAGCTTGGCAGCAGATACGCAGTATTTT	CASSLAADTQYF
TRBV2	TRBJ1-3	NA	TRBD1	TGTGCCAGCACCCCGACAGGGGGCGGAAACACCATATATTTT	CASTPTGGGNTIYF
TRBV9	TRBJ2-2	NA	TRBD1	TGTGCCAGCAGCGGACAGGGCACCGGGGAGCTGTTTTTT	CASSGQGTGELFF
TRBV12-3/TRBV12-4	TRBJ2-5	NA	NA	TGTGCCAGCAGTTTCCCGGACCAAGAGACCCAGTACTTC	CASSFPDQETQYF
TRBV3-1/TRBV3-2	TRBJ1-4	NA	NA	TGTGCCAGCAGCCACCCCGGTCGAGGTGGACTGTTTTTT	CASSHPGRGGLFF
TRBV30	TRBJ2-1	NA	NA	TGTGCCTGGAGTGTAGATCTAGGGGACAATGAGCAGTTCTTC	CAWSVDLGDNEQFF
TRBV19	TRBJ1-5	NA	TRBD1	TGTGCCAGTAGTATTCAGGGACAGGGGGTGAAACAGCCCCAGCATTTT	CASSIQGQGVKQPQHF